Shown below are 16 T cell receptor beta chains from a single sample sequenced in a study of shared clonotypes between healthy human individuals. Here immunoSEQ multiplex PCR was the method, and the copy in TCRdb shows in-frame clones only, minus some. The repertoire has approximately 840,000 clones, roughly 96% of them found once; the top ten carry under 0.25%. Only CD45RO-negative cells positively selected for CCR7 counted as naive CD8 cells, so terminally differentiated effector memory CD45RA+ cells were excluded. The sequenced material came from naive CD8+ T cells sorted from blood. All receptors derive from a man aged 25-40 years in good health.

The rearrangement links TRBV14 to TRBJ2-5; D is unclear. CDR1 and CDR2 (germline): SGHDN, FVKESK. This CDR3 is built from 11 residues. Between the trimmed V and J ends, which lost 1 base and 5 bases, there was a span of 2 bases. The CDR3 reads CASSQAETQYF. The CDR3 DNA follows: TGTGCCAGCAGCCAAGCTGAGACCCAGTACTTC.

For this clone: Within the sample, other DNA sequences also encode this same CDR3. The rearrangement links TRBV5-1 to TRBJ2-7, with 8 bases aligning to TRBD1. The CDR3 runs 14 residues. Germline assignment: CDR1 SGHRS and CDR2 YFSETQ. The V gene end was trimmed by 1 base and the J gene end by 4 bases; junction bases not matched to a gene: 4. CDR3 coding DNA: TGCGCCAGCAGCTTGAGGCAGGGGGCTTACGAGCAGTACTTC. This gives the protein CASSLRQGAYEQYF.

The rearrangement uses TRBV7-9 and TRBJ1-1; TRBD1 might be the D (6 bases). V shed 7 bases and J shed 4 bases, with 10 bases lying between them. The CDR3 covers 12 residues. Germline V gene lookup returns CDR1 SEHNR and CDR2 FQNEAQ (reference sequence). The CDR3 DNA sequence: TGTGCCAGCATTGGGGGGCTCACTGAAGCTTTCTTT. Its protein product is CASIGGLTEAFF. Variable domain in full (rest from reference TRBV7-9 and TRBJ1-1): DTGVSQNPRHKITKRGQNVTFRCDPISEHNRLYWYRQTLGQGPEFLTYFQNEAQLEKSRLLSDRFSAERPKGSFSTLEIQRTEQGDSAMYLCASIGGLTEAFFGQGTRLTVV.

As concerns this clone: Other DNA sequences within the sample encode an identical CDR3. The chain employs TRBV5-6 and TRBJ2-7; 9 nucleotides agree with TRBD1. This CDR3 comprises 14 residues. Looked up from germline, CDR1 is SGHDT and CDR2 is YYEEEE. V was clipped by 5 bases and J by 1 base; unmatched bases: 4. This chain's CDR3 is CASSPGTGSYEQYF. DNA for the CDR3: TGTGCCAGCAGTCCCGGGACAGGGTCCTACGAGCAGTACTTC.

The chain employs TRBV28 and TRBJ1-5; unclear D gene. CDR1 is MDHEN, CDR2 SYDVKM, per germline. The V end lost 8 bases, the J end lost 3 bases, and 14 bases lay between the germline ends. The length of the CDR3 is 14 residues. CDR3 protein: CASRPTGNNQPQHF. CDR3 sequence (DNA): TGTGCCAGCCGACCGACGGGAAACAATCAGCCCCAGCATTTT.

The rearrangement links TRBV9 to TRBJ2-2; no clear D. The V gene's germline CDR1 is SGDLS and CDR2 YYNGEE. This CDR3 is 15 amino acids long. The germline V and J ends were trimmed by 4 bases and 7 bases, with 17 bases remaining between them. CDR3 nucleotides: TGTGCCAGCAGCTACGAAGGACCGTACATCGGGGAGCTGTTTTTT. The encoded protein is CASSYEGPYIGELFF.

This chain links TRBV30 with TRBJ1-2; 10 positions match TRBD1. There are 16 residues in the CDR3. Germline trimming cut 0 bases from V and 4 bases from J; bases unmatched to any gene: 8. CDR1 GTSNPN and CDR2 SVGIG come from the germline V gene (reference sequence). Here the CDR3 DNA reads TGTGCCTGGAGTGTGCCCCAGAGGACAGGGGGCTATGGCTACACCTTC. Translating it yields CAWSVPQRTGGYGYTF.

The chain recombines TRBV7-9 with TRBJ2-2, with a weak D call TRBD1 (5 bases). Germline CDR1 reads SEHNR; CDR2 reads FQNEAQ (reference sequence). V shed 5 bases and J shed 8 bases, with 9 bases lying between them. This CDR3 region has 12 residues. The CDR3 loop is CASSHRLGELFF. The CDR3 DNA reads as TGTGCCAGCAGCCACAGGTTGGGGGAGCTGTTTTTT.

In its sample, this clone was seen once. The CDR3 DNA sequence: TGTGCCAGCAGCTTATTAACTCGGGATGCCCGATTATCTGGAAACACCATATATTTT. Protein: CASSLLTRDARLSGNTIYF. The V gene is TRBV7-8, the J gene TRBJ1-3; D ambiguous. Germline assignment: CDR1 SGHVS and CDR2 FQNEAQ. V gave up 2 bases and J gave up 1 base, with 21 bases separating them. The CDR3 sequence is 19 residues long.

A word on this clone: The sample holds other DNA sequences that translate to the same CDR3. The gene calls are TRBV5-4 and TRBJ2-7; 7 bases are a match to TRBD2. The V and J ends lost 2 bases and 4 bases, in that order; junction bases with no gene match: 6. Germline V CDR1 and CDR2: SGHNT, YYREEE (reference sequence). The CDR3 runs to 14 residues. This CDR3 reads CASSFGLAAYEQYF. Written as DNA, the CDR3 is TGTGCCAGCAGCTTCGGCCTAGCGGCGTACGAGCAGTACTTC.

The chain joins TRBV14 to TRBJ2-7; D is unclear. Trimming cost V 4 bases and J 4 bases, with 20 bases left between them. Germline CDR1 SGHDN, CDR2 FVKESK. The CDR3 is 16 amino acids. CDR3 sequence: CASSPSQDGSPYEQYF. Written as DNA, the CDR3 is TGTGCCAGCAGCCCCTCTCAGGACGGGTCACCTTACGAGCAGTACTTC.

This sequence joins TRBV5-1 and TRBJ2-7; TRBD1 or TRBD2 may be the D gene (5 bases each). The CDR3 extends over 15 amino acids. Germline V gene lookup returns CDR1 SGHRS and CDR2 YFSETQ. V gave up 0 bases and J gave up 3 bases, with 13 bases separating them. The CDR3 loop reads CASSLAGTDVYEQYF. CDR3 coding DNA: TGCGCCAGCAGCTTGGCCGGGACGGATGTCTACGAGCAGTACTTC.

The chain carries TRBV23-1 and TRBJ2-5, with TRBD1 as a possible D gene (6 bases). TRBV23-1 is labeled an ORF, and its function is uncertain. This CDR3 region has 11 residues. The V end lost 11 bases, the J end lost 4 bases, and 11 bases lay between the germline ends. CDR3 sequence: CASDRRETQYF. The CDR3 DNA reads as TGCGCCTCGGACAGACGAGAGACCCAGTACTTC.

The chain carries TRBV29-1 and TRBJ2-7; 8 nucleotides match TRBD1. There are 16 residues in the CDR3. CDR1 is SQVTM and CDR2 is ANQGSEA in the germline V gene. Unmatched junction bases numbered 13, after V lost 4 bases and J lost 2 bases. CDR3 nucleotide sequence: TGCAGCGTTGTTTATCGCAGGACAGGGCAAACCTACGAGCAGTACTTC. Translation gives CSVVYRRTGQTYEQYF.

This chain links TRBV4-1 with TRBJ2-2; 10 bases fit TRBD2. Per the germline V gene, CDR1 is MGHRA and CDR2 is YSYEKL. The J segment lost 2 bases and the V segment lost 3 bases, leaving 6 bases of the junction unmatched. The CDR3 is made up of 17 amino acids. CDR3 protein: CASSQPSGSINTGELFF. The CDR3 bases are TGCGCCAGCAGCCAGCCTAGCGGGAGTATCAACACCGGGGAGCTGTTTTTT.

The chain employs TRBV6-1 and TRBJ1-3; tentative D call: TRBD1 (5 bases). The CDR3 is 16 amino acids. Germline CDR1 is MNHNS and CDR2 is SASEGT. V was shortened by 3 bases and J by 8 bases, with 20 bases between the two germline ends. This CDR3 is CASSDFHGGLAYTIYF. In nucleotides, the CDR3 is TGTGCCAGCAGTGACTTTCACGGGGGGTTGGCGTACACCATATATTTT.